This T cell receptor (beta chain) was retrieved from a study of OX40 agonist ivuxolimab in advanced cancers. Study in general: Ivuxolimab, which is an agonistic anti-OX40 (CD134) antibody, was administered to the patients. The study's findings and limits: CD4+ T cells averaged fewer expanded clones than CD8+ T cells. Patients with a partial response at 0.1-3.0 mg/kg had among the lowest clonal expansion.

Details on this clone: Its antigen is as yet unknown.

The CDR3 length is 16 residues. V was cut by 8 bases and J by 0 bases, with 18 bases left in between. Germline lookup yields CDR1 KGHSH and CDR2 LQKENI. Enrollment shut out patients with autoimmune disease history or systemic immunosuppression. Assay: immunoSEQ multiplex PCR; the TCRdb copy retains only in-frame clones and omits some. The sample records some 80,000 clones, approximately 92% being singletons. J is TRBJ2-3 and V is TRBV18, with D perhaps TRBD1 (6 bases). The clonotype originates from an adult with an advanced solid tumor such as melanoma, head and neck, liver or kidney cancer. Sequencing was performed on CD4+ or CD8+ T cells sorted from blood, taken in a trial of the OX40 agonist ivuxolimab. In DNA form, the CDR3 reads TGTGCCAGCCCAATGGGACACCGGACTAGCACAGATACGCAGTATTTT. Residues: CASPMGHRTSTDTQYF.